Following are 23 T cell receptor beta chains from one sample sequenced in a study of shared clonotypes between healthy human individuals. The naive CD8 fraction comprised CD45RO-negative cells positively selected for CCR7 and excluded terminally differentiated effector memory CD45RA+ cells. Repertoires were generated with immunoSEQ multiplex PCR, while TCRdb's copy carries only in-frame clones and drops some. Altogether about 680,000 clones are present, about 90% being singletons, with the ten largest covering about a quarter. Sequencing was carried out using naive CD8+ T cells sorted from blood. The receptors originated from a man under 40 in good health.

The chain combines TRBV27 with TRBJ2-3; 11 positions match TRBD2. V gave up 2 bases and J gave up 7 bases; unmatched junction bases: 17. Germline V gene sequence: CDR1 MNHEY, CDR2 SMNVEV (reference sequence). This CDR3 has 19 residues. The CDR3 region has the DNA TGTGCCAGCAGTTTACCCGGGACTAGCGGAGCCCCTATGGTACATACGCAGTATTTT. Translation gives CASSLPGTSGAPMVHTQYF.

The chain carries TRBV6-5 and TRBJ2-7; 8 bases fit TRBD1. The length of the CDR3 is 14 residues. The germline CDR1 and CDR2 sequences are MNHEY and SVGAGI. V trimming: 2 bases; J trimming: 1 base; junction bases outside the gene matches: 1. The CDR3 region has the DNA TGTGCCAGCAGTTACGGACAGGGTTCCTACGAGCAGTACTTC. Protein product: CASSYGQGSYEQYF.

This sequence joins TRBV18 and TRBJ1-2; 8 positions agree with TRBD1. CDR1 KGHSH and CDR2 LQKENI come from the germline V gene. V lost 3 bases, J lost 6 bases, and 6 bases stayed unmatched. This CDR3 has 14 amino acids. CDR3 nucleotides: TGTGCCAGCTCACCGGAAAGACAGGGGAATGGCTACACCTTC. Its protein is CASSPERQGNGYTF. Full variable domain (missing parts from reference TRBV18 and TRBJ1-2): NAGVMQNPRHLVRRRGQEARLRCSPMKGHSHVYWYRQLPEEGLKFMVYLQKENIIDESGMPKERFSAEFPKEGPSILRIQQVVRGDSAAYFCASSPERQGNGYTFGSGTRLTVV.

The rearrangement uses TRBV9 and TRBJ2-1; TRBD2 matches at 13 bases. The germline V gene encodes CDR1 SGDLS and CDR2 YYNGEE. The CDR3 covers 16 residues. V lost 3 bases to trimming and J lost 9 bases; unmatched junction nucleotides: 9. The CDR3 sequence: CASSERTSGSSGEQFF. In DNA, the CDR3 is TGTGCCAGCAGCGAGCGGACTAGCGGGAGCTCCGGTGAGCAGTTCTTC. Full variable domain (outside the CDR3, taken from reference TRBV9 and TRBJ2-1): DSGVTQTPKHLITATGQRVTLRCSPRSGDLSVYWYQQSLDQGLQFLIQYYNGEERAKGNILERFSAQQFPDLHSELNLSSLELGDSALYFCASSERTSGSSGEQFFGPGTRLTVL.

CDR3 protein: CASSLGRINGYTF. CDR3 DNA sequence: TGTGCCAGCAGTTTAGGCAGAATCAACGGCTACACCTTC. V gene TRBV28 combines with J gene TRBJ1-2; D is ambiguous. The CDR3 runs to 13 residues. The V gene's germline CDR1 is MDHEN and CDR2 SYDVKM. V was cut by 2 bases and J by 8 bases, with 12 bases left in between.

The V and J genes are TRBV7-9 and TRBJ1-5, with unresolved D. Germline values: CDR1 SEHNR, CDR2 FQNEAQ (reference sequence). The CDR3 consists of 14 residues. Trimming took off 1 base at V and 4 bases at J, with 8 bases between the two ends. The CDR3 protein is CASSLGPPNQPQHF. Written as DNA, the CDR3 is TGTGCCAGCAGCTTAGGACCGCCTAATCAGCCCCAGCATTTT.

This clone was seen a single time. The chain joins TRBV7-9 to TRBJ1-1; 7 bases agree with TRBD1. Germline CDR1 SEHNR, CDR2 FQNEAQ (reference sequence). This CDR3 spans 15 amino acids. The V and J ends lost 5 bases and 4 bases, in that order; junction bases with no gene match: 10. The CDR3 sequence: CASSALQGVVTEAFF. The CDR3 DNA follows: TGTGCCAGCAGCGCACTCCAGGGGGTAGTCACTGAAGCTTTCTTT.

This chain uses TRBV6-6 with TRBJ2-7; possible D gene TRBD1, 5 bases. From germline, CDR1 is MNHNY and CDR2 SVGAGI (reference sequence). This CDR3 comprises 13 residues. Trimming cost V 7 bases and J 3 bases, with 13 bases left between them. This chain's CDR3 is CASTPRGDYEQYF. The CDR3 bases are TGTGCCAGCACCCCAAGGGGCGACTACGAGCAGTACTTC.

This sequence joins TRBV5-1 and TRBJ2-1; TRBD2 aligns across 7 bases. The CDR3 contains 16 residues. Germline CDR1 and CDR2: SGHRS and YFSETQ. V dropped 5 bases and J dropped 0; count of bases not matched to a gene: 8. CDR3 nucleotide sequence: TGCGCCAGCAGTCCGGGACTAAGTTACTCCTACAATGAGCAGTTCTTC. This codes for CASSPGLSYSYNEQFF.

The DNA of the CDR3 is TGTGCCAGCAGTGAATACGACAGGGGAGTCGAGACCCAGTACTTC. This gives the protein CASSEYDRGVETQYF. V usage is TRBV25-1 and J usage is TRBJ2-5; 8 bases fit TRBD1. The germline gives CDR1 MGHDK, CDR2 SYGVNS. The CDR3 length is 15 residues. Trimming cost V 0 bases and J 5 bases; bases outside gene matches: 5.

The chain joins TRBV15 to TRBJ1-2; D possibly corresponds to TRBD1 (5 bases). V was cut by 0 bases and J by 10 bases, with 18 bases left in between. Germline V gene lookup returns CDR1 LNHNV and CDR2 YYDKDF (reference sequence). CDR3 size: 15 residues. CDR3 DNA sequence: TGTGCCACCAGCAGAGATAGCGGGGGACCATTAGTCTACACCTTC. Its translation: CATSRDSGGPLVYTF.

The chain carries TRBV7-9 and TRBJ1-5, with 8 bases lining up with TRBD1. CDR1 and CDR2 (germline): SEHNR, FQNEAQ (reference sequence). V trimming: 4 bases; J trimming: 8 bases; junction bases outside the gene matches: 10. The CDR3 runs 15 residues. CDR3: CASSSSTGALEPQHF. In DNA, the CDR3 is TGTGCCAGCAGCTCTTCGACAGGGGCCCTTGAGCCCCAGCATTTT.

The V call is TRBV25-1, the J call TRBJ2-7, with 13 nucleotides matching TRBD2. The CDR3 totals 14 residues. CDR1 is MGHDK and CDR2 is SYGVNS in the germline V gene. The junction had 3 bases not matched to a gene; V was cut back by 8 bases and J by 2 bases. The CDR3 region has the DNA TGTGCCAGCGGGACTAGCGGGGCAACCTACGAGCAGTACTTC. Its translation: CASGTSGATYEQYF.

In the case of this clone: Additional DNA sequences in this sample encode the identical CDR3. The chain combines TRBV27 with TRBJ2-5, with D maybe TRBD1 (6 bases). V lost 4 bases and J 8 bases, leaving 8 bases between the germline ends. The V gene's germline CDR1 is MNHEY and CDR2 SMNVEV (reference sequence). The CDR3 consists of 11 residues. This CDR3 is CASSSGETQYF. CDR3 DNA sequence: TGTGCCAGCAGTTCAGGGGAAACCCAGTACTTC.

This chain links TRBV9 with TRBJ2-5; D might be TRBD2 (6 bases). Germline CDR1 and CDR2: SGDLS and YYNGEE. Trimming stripped 7 bases from V and 5 bases from J, with 27 bases between. This CDR3 comprises 17 residues. CDR3 residues: CASSEGGVGEGVETQYF. The CDR3 DNA reads TGTGCCAGCTCTGAGGGCGGGGTGGGAGAAGGGGTTGAGACCCAGTACTTC. Supplemented by reference TRBV9 and TRBJ2-5, the full variable domain reads DSGVTQTPKHLITATGQRVTLRCSPRSGDLSVYWYQQSLDQGLQFLIQYYNGEERAKGNILERFSAQQFPDLHSELNLSSLELGDSALYFCASSEGGVGEGVETQYFGPGTRLLVL.

This clone was recorded a few times. CDR3: CASSNPGLAGYTQYF. The CDR3 coding sequence is TGTGCCAGCAGCAATCCGGGACTAGCGGGCTATACGCAGTATTTT. This chain joins TRBV25-1 and TRBJ2-3; 12 bases are shared with TRBD2. With V trimmed by 6 bases and J by 7 bases, 8 bases remained unmatched. CDR1 and CDR2 from the germline V gene are MGHDK and SYGVNS. The CDR3 sequence is 15 residues long.

The chain recombines TRBV2 with TRBJ2-7; tentatively, D is TRBD2 (6 bases). With 3 bases removed from V and 5 bases from J, the gap between germline ends came to 17 bases. Germline loops: CDR1 SNHLY, CDR2 FYNNEI. The CDR3 length is 15 residues. The CDR3 region has the DNA TGTGCCAGCAGTGAGCAGACGTTCGGGGAGGACGAGCAGTACTTC. This gives the protein CASSEQTFGEDEQYF.

The gene calls are TRBV30 and TRBJ1-2, with D unclear. The CDR3 length is 12 residues. Germline V gene sequence: CDR1 GTSNPN, CDR2 SVGIG (reference sequence). V shed 5 bases and J shed 3 bases, with 10 bases lying between them. CDR3 region: CAWGREDYGYTF. The CDR3 nucleotides are TGTGCCTGGGGGCGAGAGGACTATGGCTACACCTTC. Supplemented by reference TRBV30 and TRBJ1-2, the full variable domain reads SQTIHQWPATLVQPVGSPLSLECTVEGTSNPNLYWYRQAAGRGLQLLFYSVGIGQISSEVPQNLSASRPQDRQFILSSKKLLLSDSGFYLCAWGREDYGYTFGSGTRLTVV.

Note on this clone: This specimen includes other DNA sequences encoding the same CDR3. The chain is built from TRBV14 and TRBJ1-1, with D perhaps TRBD1 (6 bases). The germline V and J ends were trimmed by 4 bases and 4 bases, with 10 bases remaining between them. The CDR3 runs 13 residues. Germline assignment: CDR1 SGHDN and CDR2 FVKESK. CDR3 residues: CASSLGGSTEAFF. CDR3 nucleotides: TGTGCCAGCAGCCTAGGGGGAAGCACTGAAGCTTTCTTT.

The chain combines TRBV29-1 with TRBJ2-1; 11 nucleotides agree with TRBD2. The CDR3 has 17 residues. V shed 1 base, J shed 8 bases, and the junction held 13 bases outside the gene matches. Germline CDR1 reads SQVTM; CDR2 reads ANQGSEA. In DNA form, the CDR3 reads TGCAGCGTTGAAGGGAGTCCCCTAGCGGGAGGCTTTGATGAGCAGTTCTTC. This gives the protein CSVEGSPLAGGFDEQFF.

The CDR3 sequence: CASSLAPGAHSGANVLTF. DNA for the CDR3: TGCGCCAGCAGCTTGGCGCCTGGAGCCCACTCTGGGGCCAACGTCCTGACTTTC. This rearrangement joins TRBV5-1 to TRBJ2-6; D is unresolved. This CDR3 is built from 18 residues. The V end was cut by 0 bases, the J end by 0 bases, with 13 bases between. CDR1 SGHRS and CDR2 YFSETQ come from the germline V gene. Combining the CDR3 with reference TRBV5-1 and TRBJ2-6 gives the whole variable domain KAGVTQTPRYLIKTRGQQVTLSCSPISGHRSVSWYQQTPGQGLQFLFEYFSETQRNKGNFPGRFSGRQFSNSRSEMNVSTLELGDSALYLCASSLAPGAHSGANVLTFGAGSRLTVL.

This clone was recorded once. The chain recombines TRBV4-1 with TRBJ2-5; tentative D call: TRBD1 (6 bases). Trimming cost V 1 base and J 1 base, with 10 bases left between them. The CDR3 has 15 residues. The V gene's germline CDR1 is MGHRA and CDR2 YSYEKL. CDR3 nucleotides: TGCGCCAGCAGCCAAGTTCTGGACAGCCAAGAGACCCAGTACTTC. Translated: CASSQVLDSQETQYF.

The chain couples TRBV13 to TRBJ2-5, with a weak D call TRBD1 (5 bases). V gave up 5 bases and J gave up 4 bases, with 17 bases separating them. There are 15 residues in the CDR3. Germline V gene lookup returns CDR1 PRHDT and CDR2 FYEKMQ (reference sequence). The CDR3 sequence: CASSPVLGQGETQYF. CDR3 nucleotides: TGTGCCAGCAGCCCCGTTTTGGGCCAGGGAGAGACCCAGTACTTC.